This T cell receptor (beta chain) was recorded in a study of Ad26.COV2.S vaccination and SARS-CoV-2 variants. Sample treatment: some 20 received Ad26.COV2.S at low or high dose, single or two shots; several received placebo; per-sample allocation not given. It was on day 63 after the first vaccine or placebo injection that samples were taken. TCRdb's table, derived via immunoSEQ multiplex PCR, lists solely in-frame clones and lacks some. The sample consists of about half a million clones, roughly 87% of them appearing once. Trimming took off 3 bases at V and 3 bases at J, with 9 bases between the two ends. The CDR3 extends over 14 amino acids. CDR1 and CDR2 from the germline V gene are SEHNR and FQNEAQ (reference sequence).

The V and J genes are TRBV7-9 and TRBJ1-3; no clear D. Sequencing was performed on peripheral blood, taken in a trial of Ad26.COV2.S vaccine versus placebo. The TCR comes from a person between 18 and 59 years old who received the Ad26.COV2.S COVID-19 vaccine or a placebo. The CDR3 sequence is CASSLRGHGNTIYF. CDR3 nucleotide sequence: TGTGCCAGCAGCTTGCGGGGTCATGGAAACACCATATATTTT.